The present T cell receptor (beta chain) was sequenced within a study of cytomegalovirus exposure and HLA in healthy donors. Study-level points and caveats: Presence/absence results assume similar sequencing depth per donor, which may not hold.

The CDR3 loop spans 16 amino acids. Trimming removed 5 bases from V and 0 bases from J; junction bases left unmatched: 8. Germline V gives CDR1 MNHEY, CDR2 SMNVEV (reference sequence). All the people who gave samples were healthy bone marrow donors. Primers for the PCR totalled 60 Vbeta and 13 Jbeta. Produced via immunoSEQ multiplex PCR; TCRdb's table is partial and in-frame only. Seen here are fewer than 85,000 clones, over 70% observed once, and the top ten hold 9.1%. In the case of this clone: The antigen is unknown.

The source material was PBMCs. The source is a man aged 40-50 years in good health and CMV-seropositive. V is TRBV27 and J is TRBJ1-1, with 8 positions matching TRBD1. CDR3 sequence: CASSPAGTGLNTEAFF. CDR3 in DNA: TGTGCCAGCAGTCCGGCGGGGACAGGCTTGAACACTGAAGCTTTCTTT.